Following are 17 T cell receptor beta chains from one sample sequenced in a study of T cell responses to AZD1222 COVID-19 vaccine (dated by TCRdb to the early 2020s). Libraries were made using the immunoSEQ multiplex PCR assay. TCRdb holds this immuneACCESS table with in-frame rearrangements only. Some clones are missing; in checked studies, unresolved V genes explain under half, and the rest has no known cause. The sample table shows some 80,000 clones, and 90% are seen once. Together, the top ten hold 5.2% of the sample. What the time point label conveys for this sample: baseline before first vaccination. The sample was peripheral blood, taken on day 0 of AZD1222 vaccination. These receptors originate from an adult in good health.

CDR3 sequence reads: CASSHLRGTYNEQFF. CDR3 bases: TGTGCCAGCAGCCATCTCAGGGGCACCTACAATGAGCAGTTCTTC. The chain joins TRBV3-1 (or the pseudogene TRBV3-2) to TRBJ2-1, with a weak D call TRBD1 (6 bases). V was cut by 3 bases and J by 2 bases, with 11 bases left in between. Germline V gene lookup returns CDR1 LGHDT and CDR2 YNNKEL (reference sequence). The CDR3 has 15 residues.

The chain recombines TRBV7-8 with TRBJ1-2; TRBD1 agrees at 7 bases. Unmatched junction bases numbered 10, after V lost 5 bases and J lost 4 bases. Germline values: CDR1 SGHVS, CDR2 FQNEAQ. This CDR3 has 15 residues. The CDR3, as DNA: TGTGCCAGCAGCCATAGACAGGGAACAAGCTATGGCTACACCTTC. Its protein product is CASSHRQGTSYGYTF.

This chain links TRBV27 with TRBJ1-2, with D tentatively TRBD1 (6 bases). Trimming removed 3 bases at V and 8 bases at J, with 16 bases between. CDR3 length: 14 amino acids. CDR1 and CDR2 from the germline V gene are MNHEY and SMNVEV (reference sequence). In DNA form, the CDR3 reads TGTGCCAGCAGTTTTGGAGGGGGGCTACTGGGCTACACCTTC. Its protein is CASSFGGGLLGYTF.

The chain employs TRBV18 and TRBJ2-5, with 12 bases matching TRBD2. V dropped 2 bases and J dropped 2; count of bases not matched to a gene: 3. The germline CDR1 and CDR2 sequences are KGHSH and LQKENI. CDR3 length: 16 residues. The CDR3 sequence is CASSPGLAGGQETQYF. CDR3 nucleotides: TGTGCCAGCTCACCAGGCCTAGCGGGGGGGCAAGAGACCCAGTACTTC.

This clone was observed a few times. The V call is TRBV10-3, the J call TRBJ1-4, with D unresolved. The CDR3 is 16 amino acids. Germline CDR1 reads ENHRY; CDR2 reads SYGVKD. Between the trimmed V and J ends, which lost 4 bases and 6 bases, there was a span of 18 bases. DNA for the CDR3: TGTGCCATCAGTGCCAATTCGCGGGCCCTGGATGAAAAACTGTTTTTT. It yields the protein CAISANSRALDEKLFF.

This sequence joins TRBV2 and TRBJ1-2; TRBD1 aligns across 8 bases. With 2 bases clipped from V and 8 bases from J, the junction kept 7 bases outside the gene matches. The CDR3 covers 14 residues. CDR1 is SNHLY and CDR2 is FYNNEI in the germline V gene. CDR3 coding DNA: TGTGCCAGCAGTGAACTTTTGACAGGGGTAGGCTACACCTTC. It yields the protein CASSELLTGVGYTF. The whole variable domain, remainder taken from reference TRBV2 and TRBJ1-2, is EPEVTQTPSHQVTQMGQEVILRCVPISNHLYFYWYRQILGQKVEFLVSFYNNEISEKSEIFDDQFSVERPDGSNFTLKIRSTKLEDSAMYFCASSELLTGVGYTFGSGTRLTVV.

The chain employs TRBV2 and TRBJ2-7, with TRBD1 matching 8 bases. This CDR3 contains 14 residues. The junction had 9 bases not matched to a gene; V was cut back by 6 bases and J by 5 bases. Germline CDR1 SNHLY, CDR2 FYNNEI. Here the CDR3 reads CASREDRVGNEQYF. The CDR3 nucleotides read TGTGCCAGCAGAGAGGACAGGGTCGGGAACGAGCAGTACTTC.

This chain connects TRBV6-2 or TRBV6-3 to TRBJ2-7; 8 bases align to TRBD1. V lost 0 bases, J lost 4 bases, and 5 bases stayed unmatched. The length of the CDR3 is 15 residues. Germline CDR1 is MNHEY and CDR2 is SVGEGT. The CDR3 nucleotides read TGTGCCAGCAGTTACTCCCCAGGGGGCCGTTACGAGCAGTACTTC. Amino acid sequence: CASSYSPGGRYEQYF.

The rearrangement joins TRBV6-5 to TRBJ1-5; a weak D match, TRBD1 (5 bases). Per the germline V gene, CDR1 is MNHEY and CDR2 is SVGAGI. The CDR3 is 15 residues long. V lost 6 bases, J lost 9 bases, and 21 bases lay in between. The CDR3 protein is CASRRGSRDPWPQHF. The CDR3 DNA follows: TGTGCCAGCAGGAGGGGTTCCAGGGACCCCTGGCCCCAGCATTTT.

This clone appeared once. The J gene is TRBJ2-1, the V gene TRBV21-1; TRBD2 was called by the table and not checked on the DNA. TRBV21-1 corresponds to a pseudogene. The CDR3 has 20 amino acids. This CDR3 is CASSPRLQTPLAGEYNEQFF. CDR3 in DNA: TGTGCCAGCAGCCCAAGACTTCAAACTCCCCTAGCGGGGGAATACAATGAGCAGTTCTTC.

The chain recombines TRBV5-4 with TRBJ1-1, with D possibly TRBD1 on 5 matching bases. Germline V gives CDR1 SGHNT, CDR2 YYREEE (reference sequence). The CDR3 runs 11 residues. The ends were cut back, 3 bases at V and 9 bases at J, with 9 bases in the middle. CDR3 nucleotide sequence: TGTGCCAGCAGCTCGGGGCCTCAAGCTTTCTTT. Protein product: CASSSGPQAFF. The full variable domain, rest sourced from reference TRBV5-4 and TRBJ1-1, is ETGVTQSPTHLIKTRGQQVTLRCSSQSGHNTVSWYQQALGQGPQFIFQYYREEENGRGNFPPRFSGLQFPNYSSELNVNALELDDSALYLCASSSGPQAFFGQGTRLTVV.

This clone has only one observation. The genes are TRBV6-1 and TRBJ2-1; 9 positions agree with TRBD1. The junction had 10 bases not matched to a gene; V was cut back by 3 bases and J by 10 bases. This CDR3 has 15 residues. Germline loops: CDR1 MNHNS, CDR2 SASEGT. The CDR3 sequence is CASSESGTGRLEQFF. The DNA for the CDR3 is TGTGCCAGCAGTGAGTCCGGGACAGGGCGTTTGGAGCAGTTCTTC.

The chain combines TRBV7-2 with TRBJ1-1; 9 bases agree with TRBD1. Germline V gives CDR1 SGHTA, CDR2 FQGNSA. The trim removed 5 bases at V and 0 bases at J, leaving 7 bases unmatched. The CDR3 totals 16 residues. For the CDR3, the DNA is TGTGCCAGCAGCCGGGACAGGGCCCCAGTGAACACTGAAGCTTTCTTT. This gives the protein CASSRDRAPVNTEAFF.

The chain uses TRBV29-1 and TRBJ2-7; 8 bases line up with TRBD2. V lost 4 bases to trimming and J lost 4 bases; unmatched junction nucleotides: 9. CDR3 size: 14 residues. In germline, CDR1 is SQVTM, CDR2 ANQGSEA. CDR3 nucleotide sequence: TGCAGCGTTGGTCTAAGCGGGGGTGTTTACGAGCAGTACTTC. It translates to CSVGLSGGVYEQYF.

The gene calls are TRBV7-2 and TRBJ2-1; D is tentatively TRBD1 or TRBD2 (5 bases each). The germline CDR1 and CDR2 sequences are SGHTA and FQGNSA. CDR3 length: 13 residues. Between the trimmed V and J ends, which lost 3 bases and 6 bases, there was a span of 9 bases. CDR3 nucleotide sequence: TGTGCCAGCAGCTTGGGACGACCCAATGAGCAGTTCTTC. This sequence encodes CASSLGRPNEQFF.

V is TRBV28 and J is TRBJ1-5; TRBD1 agrees at 10 bases. The CDR3 sequence is 16 residues long. V lost 5 bases and J lost 4; bases outside the gene matches: 8. Germline V CDR1 and CDR2: MDHEN, SYDVKM. The CDR3 region has the DNA TGTGCCAGCAGTCCTGCCGGGACAGGGGCTAATCAGCCCCAGCATTTT. Its protein product is CASSPAGTGANQPQHF. Full variable domain (outside the CDR3, taken from reference TRBV28 and TRBJ1-5): DVKVTQSSRYLVKRTGEKVFLECVQDMDHENMFWYRQDPGLGLRLIYFSYDVKMKEKGDIPEGYSVSREKKERFSLILESASTNQTSMYLCASSPAGTGANQPQHFGDGTRLSIL.

V and J are TRBV9 and TRBJ2-2, with 7 bases fitting TRBD1. Germline CDR1 is SGDLS and CDR2 is YYNGEE. This CDR3 is 15 amino acids long. The junction had 8 bases not matched to a gene; V was cut back by 3 bases and J by 6 bases. The DNA for the CDR3 is TGTGCCAGCAGCGCAGAACAGGGGTGGGCCGGGGAGCTGTTTTTT. Protein: CASSAEQGWAGELFF.